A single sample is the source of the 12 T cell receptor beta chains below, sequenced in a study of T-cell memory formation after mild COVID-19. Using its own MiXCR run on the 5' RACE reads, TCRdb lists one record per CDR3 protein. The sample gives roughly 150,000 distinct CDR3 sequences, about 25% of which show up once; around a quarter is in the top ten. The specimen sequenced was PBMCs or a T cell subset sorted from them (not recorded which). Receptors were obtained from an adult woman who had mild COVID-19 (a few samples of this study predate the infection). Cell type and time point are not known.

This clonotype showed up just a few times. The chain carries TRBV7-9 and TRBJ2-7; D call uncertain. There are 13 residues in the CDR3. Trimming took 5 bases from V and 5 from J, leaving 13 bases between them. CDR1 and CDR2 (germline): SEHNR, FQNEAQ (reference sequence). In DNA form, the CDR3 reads TGTGCCAGCAGCCCCCGGCTCTCGGACGAGCAGTACTTC. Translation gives CASSPRLSDEQYF.

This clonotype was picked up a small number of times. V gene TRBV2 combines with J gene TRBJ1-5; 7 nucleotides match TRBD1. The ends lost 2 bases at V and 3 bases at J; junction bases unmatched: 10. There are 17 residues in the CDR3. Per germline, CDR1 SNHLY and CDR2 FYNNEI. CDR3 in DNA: TGTGCCAGCAGTGAAACAGGGGACTTCCTTTTCAATCAGCCCCAGCATTTT. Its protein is CASSETGDFLFNQPQHF.

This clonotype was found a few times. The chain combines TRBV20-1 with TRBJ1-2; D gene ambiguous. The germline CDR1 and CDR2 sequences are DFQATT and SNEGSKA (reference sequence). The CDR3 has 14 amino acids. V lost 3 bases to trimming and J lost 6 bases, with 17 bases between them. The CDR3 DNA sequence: TGCAGTGCTAGGGGTTTATCAGGTCCCAATGGCTACACCTTC. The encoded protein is CSARGLSGPNGYTF.

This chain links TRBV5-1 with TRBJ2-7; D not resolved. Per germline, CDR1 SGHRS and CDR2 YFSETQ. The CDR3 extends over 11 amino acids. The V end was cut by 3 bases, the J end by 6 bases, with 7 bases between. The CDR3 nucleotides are TGCGCCAGCAGCTCCGATTTCGAGCAGTACTTC. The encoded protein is CASSSDFEQYF.

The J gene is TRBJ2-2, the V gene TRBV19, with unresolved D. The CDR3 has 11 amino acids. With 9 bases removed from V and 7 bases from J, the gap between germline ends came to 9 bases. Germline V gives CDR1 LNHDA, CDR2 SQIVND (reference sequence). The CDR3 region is CASRSNGELFF. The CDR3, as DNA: TGTGCCAGCCGATCTAACGGGGAGCTGTTTTTT.

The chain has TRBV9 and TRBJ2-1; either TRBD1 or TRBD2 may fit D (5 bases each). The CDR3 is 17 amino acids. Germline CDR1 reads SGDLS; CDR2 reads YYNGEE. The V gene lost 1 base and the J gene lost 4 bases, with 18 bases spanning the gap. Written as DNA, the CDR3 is TGTGCCAGCAGCGTATTTGACGGGACGTGGGAGTACAATGAGCAGTTCTTC. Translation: CASSVFDGTWEYNEQFF.

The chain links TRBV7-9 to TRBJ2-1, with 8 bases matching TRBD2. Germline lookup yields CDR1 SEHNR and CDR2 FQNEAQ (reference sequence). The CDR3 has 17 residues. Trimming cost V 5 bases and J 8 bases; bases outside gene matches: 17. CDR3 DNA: TGTGCCAGCAGCCCACCCTCAGCGGGAGCAGCGGAGGATGAGCAGTTCTTC. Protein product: CASSPPSAGAAEDEQFF.

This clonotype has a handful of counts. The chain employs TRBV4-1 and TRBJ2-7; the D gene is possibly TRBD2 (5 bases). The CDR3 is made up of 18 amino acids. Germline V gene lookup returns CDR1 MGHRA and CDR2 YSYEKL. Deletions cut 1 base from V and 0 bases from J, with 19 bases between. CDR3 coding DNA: TGCGCCAGCAGCCAAGTTCTCTTAGGTCGGGATGTCTCCTACGAGCAGTACTTC. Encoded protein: CASSQVLLGRDVSYEQYF.

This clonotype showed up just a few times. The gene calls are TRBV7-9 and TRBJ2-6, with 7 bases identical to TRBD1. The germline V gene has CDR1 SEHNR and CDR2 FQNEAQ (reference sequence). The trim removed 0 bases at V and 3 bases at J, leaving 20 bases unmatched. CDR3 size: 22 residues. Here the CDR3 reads CASSLAVWDPRDSLGGANVLTF. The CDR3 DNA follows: TGTGCCAGCAGCTTAGCTGTTTGGGATCCCCGGGACAGCCTAGGTGGGGCCAACGTCCTGACTTTC.

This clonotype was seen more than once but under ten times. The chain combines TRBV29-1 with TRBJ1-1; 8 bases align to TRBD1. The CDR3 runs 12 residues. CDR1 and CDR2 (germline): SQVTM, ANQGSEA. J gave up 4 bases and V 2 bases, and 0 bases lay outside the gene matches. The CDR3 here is CSVETGGTEAFF. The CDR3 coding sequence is TGCAGCGTTGAAACAGGGGGCACTGAAGCTTTCTTT.

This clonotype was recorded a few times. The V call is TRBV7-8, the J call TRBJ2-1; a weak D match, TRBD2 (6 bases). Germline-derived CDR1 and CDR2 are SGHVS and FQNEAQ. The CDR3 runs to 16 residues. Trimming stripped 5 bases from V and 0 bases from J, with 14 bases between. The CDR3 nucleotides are TGTGCCAGCAGCACCCCTGGCGGGAACTCCTACAATGAGCAGTTCTTC. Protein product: CASSTPGGNSYNEQFF.

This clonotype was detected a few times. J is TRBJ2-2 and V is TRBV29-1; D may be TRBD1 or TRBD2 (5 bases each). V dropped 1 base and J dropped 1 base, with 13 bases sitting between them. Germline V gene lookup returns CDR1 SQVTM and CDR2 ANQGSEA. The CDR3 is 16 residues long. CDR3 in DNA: TGCAGCGTTGAAGGATGGGACGGAGAGAACACCGGGGAGCTGTTTTTT. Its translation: CSVEGWDGENTGELFF.